These 21 T cell receptor beta chains share one sample of origin, sequenced in a study of blood T cell repertoires in COVID-19. Libraries were prepared by immunoSEQ multiplex PCR; TCRdb keeps only in-frame clonotypes and omits some of them. This sample has 40,000 to 55,000 clones, with about 92% found just once. The material sequenced was peripheral blood. These receptors came from a man aged 50-60 years with COVID-19, enrolled during active disease.

This chain connects TRBV30 to TRBJ1-3, with D possibly being TRBD1 (6 bases). V was clipped by 2 bases and J by 0 bases, with 14 bases between them. Germline V gene lookup returns CDR1 GTSNPN and CDR2 SVGIG (reference sequence). There are 16 residues in the CDR3. The chain's CDR3 is CAWSPTGLHSGNTIYF. DNA of the CDR3: TGTGCCTGGAGTCCCACAGGGCTCCACTCTGGAAACACCATATATTTT.

This chain joins TRBV15 and TRBJ1-4; maybe TRBD1 (5 bases). V gave up 3 bases and J gave up 3 bases, with 11 bases separating them. This CDR3 is built from 15 residues. Germline assignment: CDR1 LNHNV and CDR2 YYDKDF (reference sequence). The CDR3 coding sequence is TGTGCCACCAGCAGGGGGGGGTCCTCTAATGAAAAACTGTTTTTT. It is translated as CATSRGGSSNEKLFF.

The gene calls are TRBV4-3 and TRBJ2-2, with 9 bases fitting TRBD2. This CDR3 contains 17 residues. Germline V gives CDR1 LGHNA, CDR2 YSLEER. J gave up 5 bases and V 1 base, and 8 bases lay outside the gene matches. In DNA, the CDR3 is TGCGCCAGCAGCCAAGGGATCCTAGCGGGGACAACCGGGGAGCTGTTTTTT. It encodes CASSQGILAGTTGELFF.

This chain links TRBV28 with TRBJ2-7, with D perhaps matching TRBD2 (7 bases). Germline V gene sequence: CDR1 MDHEN, CDR2 SYDVKM. This CDR3 region has 14 residues. V gave up 5 bases and J gave up 3 bases, with 14 bases separating them. CDR3: CASSGAGAGYEQYF. The CDR3 nucleotides are TGTGCCAGCAGTGGTGCGGGGGCTGGCTACGAGCAGTACTTC.

This chain uses TRBV5-1 with TRBJ2-1; 9 positions agree with TRBD2. The trim removed 1 base at V and 3 bases at J, leaving 11 bases unmatched. The CDR3 runs 18 residues. Germline V gene sequence: CDR1 SGHRS, CDR2 YFSETQ. The DNA of the CDR3 is TGCGCCAGCAGCTTGCGCCAACTAGCGGGCAGAGACTACAATGAGCAGTTCTTC. It translates to CASSLRQLAGRDYNEQFF. The whole variable domain, filled in from reference TRBV5-1 and TRBJ2-1, reads KAGVTQTPRYLIKTRGQQVTLSCSPISGHRSVSWYQQTPGQGLQFLFEYFSETQRNKGNFPGRFSGRQFSNSRSEMNVSTLELGDSALYLCASSLRQLAGRDYNEQFFGPGTRLTVL.

The rearrangement joins TRBV18 to TRBJ2-1; TRBD2 matches at 11 bases. CDR1 and CDR2 (germline): KGHSH, LQKENI. Trimming removed 6 bases from V and 9 bases from J; junction bases left unmatched: 4. The CDR3 sequence is 13 residues long. The chain's CDR3 is CASSPTSGVEQFF. Here the CDR3 DNA reads TGTGCCAGCTCCCCGACTAGCGGGGTTGAGCAGTTCTTC.

The chain is built from TRBV6-5 and TRBJ1-2; tentative D call: TRBD1 (6 bases). The CDR3 extends over 11 amino acids. The germline gives CDR1 MNHEY, CDR2 SVGAGI. The V gene lost 4 bases and the J gene lost 7 bases, with 7 bases spanning the gap. The CDR3 DNA sequence: TGTGCCAGCAGTTCGACAGGTGGCTACACCTTC. It translates to CASSSTGGYTF.

The chain has TRBV28 and TRBJ2-5; TRBD2 is a possible D gene (6 bases). Per the germline V gene, CDR1 is MDHEN and CDR2 is SYDVKM. Between the trimmed V and J ends, which lost 3 bases and 2 bases, there was a span of 13 bases. The CDR3 totals 15 residues. CDR3 loop: CASSLGGRLQETQYF. The CDR3, as DNA: TGTGCCAGCAGTTTGGGTGGGAGGCTTCAAGAGACCCAGTACTTC.

The chain uses TRBV7-9 and TRBJ2-5, with a tentative D call TRBD2 (5 bases). V lost 4 bases and J lost 2, with 14 bases in between. CDR3 length: 15 residues. Per germline, CDR1 SEHNR and CDR2 FQNEAQ (reference sequence). CDR3 region: CASSSVSGFQETQYF. The CDR3 nucleotides are TGTGCCAGCAGCTCCGTTTCGGGGTTTCAAGAGACCCAGTACTTC.

This sequence joins TRBV7-3 and TRBJ2-7, with D possibly matching TRBD1 (6 bases). Germline V gives CDR1 SGHTA, CDR2 FQGTGA. The CDR3 contains 14 residues. Trimming removed 5 bases from V and 1 base from J, with 12 bases in between. Here the CDR3 DNA reads TGTGCCAGCAGCCCCGACAGGAATTCCTACGAGCAGTACTTC. Its protein product is CASSPDRNSYEQYF.

This chain uses TRBV7-2 with TRBJ2-7; D may be TRBD1 (5 bases). In germline, CDR1 is SGHTA, CDR2 FQGNSA. Trimming stripped 1 base from V and 3 bases from J, with 10 bases between. The CDR3 has 14 amino acids. The CDR3 sequence: CASSLGPQGYEQYF. CDR3 DNA sequence: TGTGCCAGCAGCTTAGGGCCTCAGGGCTACGAGCAGTACTTC.

This clone appeared a single time. V and J are TRBV5-5 and TRBJ2-3; possibly TRBD1 for D (5 bases). The V gene's germline CDR1 is SGHKS and CDR2 YYEKEE (reference sequence). The CDR3 has 14 residues. The V end lost 2 bases, the J end lost 1 base, and 8 bases lay between the germline ends. CDR3 nucleotide sequence: TGTGCCAGCAGCTTCGGCAGGGGCACAGATACGCAGTATTTT. Its translation: CASSFGRGTDTQYF.

The chain employs TRBV5-4 and TRBJ1-1; tentatively, D is TRBD1 (6 bases). The CDR3 contains 14 residues. CDR1 is SGHNT and CDR2 is YYREEE in the germline V gene (reference sequence). Trimming removed 4 bases from V and 5 bases from J, with 15 bases in between. This chain's CDR3 is CASSPNQGQTEAFF. The CDR3 DNA is TGTGCCAGCAGCCCAAACCAGGGGCAGACTGAAGCTTTCTTT.

The chain couples TRBV29-1 to TRBJ1-1, with D possibly being TRBD1 (6 bases). The CDR3 totals 13 residues. Germline CDR1 and CDR2: SQVTM and ANQGSEA. Trimming stripped 7 bases from V and 0 bases from J, with 12 bases between. The CDR3 protein is CSADRTMNTEAFF. The CDR3 bases are TGCAGCGCCGACAGGACCATGAACACTGAAGCTTTCTTT.

The CDR3, as DNA: TGTGCCACCAGTGACACCCCAGGGGGCGCAACTGGGGCCAACGTCCTGACTTTC. This gives the protein CATSDTPGGATGANVLTF. The chain is built from TRBV24-1 and TRBJ2-6; 8 bases align to TRBD1. V lost 4 bases to trimming and J lost 2 bases; unmatched junction nucleotides: 9. Germline V gene data show CDR1 as KGHDR and CDR2 as SFDVKD. The CDR3 is 18 amino acids.

The chain combines TRBV19 with TRBJ1-5; TRBD1 is a possible D gene (6 bases). Trimming pared 6 bases from V and 6 bases from J, leaving 12 bases between. The CDR3 is 13 amino acids. Germline assignment: CDR1 LNHDA and CDR2 SQIVND (reference sequence). CDR3 region: CASRIQGSQPQHF. The CDR3 DNA reads TGTGCCAGTAGGATACAGGGAAGTCAGCCCCAGCATTTT.

This chain links TRBV7-9 with TRBJ1-4; TRBD1 agrees at 12 bases. Germline V gives CDR1 SEHNR, CDR2 FQNEAQ (reference sequence). This CDR3 has 18 amino acids. V lost 4 bases to trimming and J lost 3 bases; unmatched junction nucleotides: 9. The CDR3 nucleotides read TGTGCCAGCAGCTCAGGGACAGGGGGCGGAAATGCTAATGAAAAACTGTTTTTT. It yields the protein CASSSGTGGGNANEKLFF.

The genes are TRBV3-1 (or the pseudogene TRBV3-2) and TRBJ2-2; D remains unclear. Germline lookup yields CDR1 LGHDT and CDR2 YNNKEL (reference sequence). This CDR3 has 16 amino acids. Trimming removed 0 bases from V and 3 bases from J, with 11 bases in between. The CDR3 loop reads CASSQDMAAHTGELFF. The CDR3 nucleotides read TGTGCCAGCAGCCAAGATATGGCTGCCCACACCGGGGAGCTGTTTTTT.

The chain links TRBV27 to TRBJ2-7, with 13 bases matching TRBD2. This CDR3 has 13 residues. Germline V gene lookup returns CDR1 MNHEY and CDR2 SMNVEV (reference sequence). V lost 8 bases to trimming and J lost 5 bases; unmatched junction nucleotides: 3. CDR3 residues: CASGLAGDHEQYF. CDR3 in DNA: TGTGCCAGCGGACTAGCGGGAGACCACGAGCAGTACTTC.

This clone came up once. The chain carries TRBV2 and TRBJ2-7, with 10 bases fitting TRBD1. J gave up 1 base and V 5 bases, and 5 bases lay outside the gene matches. Germline assignment: CDR1 SNHLY and CDR2 FYNNEI. The CDR3 loop spans 15 amino acids. CDR3 region: CASSIGQGDSYEQYF. As DNA, the CDR3 is TGTGCCAGCAGTATCGGACAGGGGGATTCCTACGAGCAGTACTTC.

The rearrangement joins TRBV4-1 to TRBJ1-5; D gene uncertain. The CDR3 sequence is 13 residues long. V was trimmed by 1 base and J by 4 bases, leaving 5 bases between them. Germline CDR1 and CDR2: MGHRA and YSYEKL. Written as DNA, the CDR3 is TGCGCCAGCAGCCAAGTACTAAATCAGCCCCAGCATTTT. This sequence encodes CASSQVLNQPQHF.